The 18 T cell receptor beta chains given below trace back to one sample, sequenced in a study of Ad26.COV2.S vaccination and SARS-CoV-2 variants. Assay used: immunoSEQ multiplex PCR; TCRdb lists only in-frame clones, some missing. The profile covers under 600,000 clones, with roughly nine tenths appearing a single time and 1.7% taken by the ten largest. Documented treatment: over 15 received Ad26.COV2.S at low or high dose, single or two shots; 5 received placebo; per-sample allocation not given. Sampling was done on day 63 after the first vaccine or placebo injection. The sequenced sample was peripheral blood, obtained in a trial of Ad26.COV2.S vaccine versus placebo. These receptors came from a person aged 18-65 years who received the Ad26.COV2.S COVID-19 vaccine or a placebo.

J is TRBJ2-7 and V is TRBV6-5, with 11 nucleotides matching TRBD1. Germline V gene sequence: CDR1 MNHEY, CDR2 SVGAGI. Unmatched junction bases numbered 7, after V lost 6 bases and J lost 6 bases. CDR3 length equals 14 residues. The CDR3 region is CASRGQGVLSEQYF. CDR3 nucleotides: TGTGCCAGCAGGGGACAGGGGGTCCTGTCCGAGCAGTACTTC.

A word on this clone: At the DNA level, this CDR3 is encoded by other sequences in the same sample as well. The chain employs TRBV11-2 and TRBJ1-1; D call uncertain. Germline lookup yields CDR1 SGHAT and CDR2 FQNNGV. Trimming removed 3 bases from V and 4 bases from J, with 9 bases in between. The CDR3 extends over 13 amino acids. In nucleotides, the CDR3 is TGTGCCAGCAGCTTGGAGCCCGGCACTGAAGCTTTCTTT. Its translation: CASSLEPGTEAFF.

Note on this clone: Distinct nucleotide sequences in the sample also encode this CDR3. CDR3 residues: CASSPRSSSYNSPLHF. The CDR3 DNA follows: TGTGCCAGCAGTCCCCGCAGCAGCTCCTATAATTCACCCCTCCACTTT. The genes are TRBV28 and TRBJ1-6, with D unresolved. CDR1 is MDHEN and CDR2 is SYDVKM in the germline V gene. The CDR3 consists of 16 residues. V shed 5 bases and J shed 0 bases, with 11 bases lying between them.

The V call is TRBV14, the J call TRBJ2-5; no clear D gene. Looked up from germline, CDR1 is SGHDN and CDR2 is FVKESK. V lost 3 bases to trimming and J lost 4 bases, with 15 bases between them. The CDR3 covers 15 residues. The CDR3: CASSHQYPWPETQYF. CDR3 nucleotide sequence: TGTGCCAGCAGCCACCAATATCCATGGCCAGAGACCCAGTACTTC.

This rearrangement joins TRBV6-5 to TRBJ2-3; either TRBD1 or TRBD2 may fit D (6 bases each). The V end lost 5 bases, the J end lost 2 bases, and 14 bases lay between the germline ends. The germline V gene has CDR1 MNHEY and CDR2 SVGAGI. This CDR3 spans 15 amino acids. CDR3 residues: CASSLRGAHTDTQYF. The CDR3, as DNA: TGTGCCAGCAGTCTTAGGGGGGCACACACAGATACGCAGTATTTT.

The chain couples TRBV12-3 or TRBV12-4 to TRBJ1-2; D not resolved. Trimming shortened V by 6 bases and J by 8 bases, and 16 bases separated the two germline ends. The CDR3 loop spans 13 amino acids. CDR3 in amino acids: CASSPTRVLGYTF. DNA of the CDR3: TGTGCCAGCAGCCCCACCCGGGTTTTAGGCTACACCTTC.

Points on this clone: The sample carries other DNA sequences with the same CDR3. This chain joins TRBV7-9 and TRBJ1-1; D is undetermined. Germline V gives CDR1 SEHNR, CDR2 FQNEAQ (reference sequence). The CDR3 totals 12 residues. Trimming removed 1 base from V and 3 bases from J, with 3 bases in between. The CDR3 nucleotides read TGTGCCAGCAGCTTAGAGTACACTGAAGCTTTCTTT. This translates into CASSLEYTEAFF.

Of note for this clone: Germline and junction disagree at one end, which may indicate a read error. The J gene is TRBJ1-1, the V gene TRBV5-1, with D tentatively TRBD1 (5 bases). The CDR3 runs to 16 residues. Germline V gene data show CDR1 as SGHRS and CDR2 as YFSETQ. The CDR3 DNA reads TGCGCCTGCAGCTTGGTGTTGGGCGGGGGGAGGACTGAAGCTTTCTTT. Its protein is CACSLVLGGGRTEAFF.

V and J are TRBV10-3 and TRBJ1-3; D might be TRBD1 (5 bases). V gave up 11 bases and J gave up 2 bases, with 16 bases separating them. The CDR3 is 14 residues long. In germline, CDR1 is ENHRY, CDR2 SYGVKD. The CDR3 spells CAAVAGTAGNTIYF. The CDR3 DNA sequence: TGTGCCGCTGTGGCCGGGACCGCTGGAAACACCATATATTTT.

The rearrangement uses TRBV4-3 and TRBJ1-2; D remains ambiguous. V was shortened by 0 bases and J by 0 bases, with 17 bases between the two germline ends. CDR3 length: 18 amino acids. The germline gives CDR1 LGHNA, CDR2 YSLEER. DNA for the CDR3: TGCGCCAGCAGCCAAGAATGGGCGGACGGACCAGCTAACTATGGCTACACCTTC. Its protein product is CASSQEWADGPANYGYTF.

This clone occurred a few times. The rearrangement links TRBV19 to TRBJ1-5; D gene ambiguous. V gave up 5 bases and J gave up 3 bases, with 8 bases separating them. Germline CDR1 is LNHDA and CDR2 is SQIVND (reference sequence). This CDR3 contains 13 residues. The CDR3 DNA follows: TGTGCCAGTAGTTTAACCCTCAATCAGCCCCAGCATTTT. This gives the protein CASSLTLNQPQHF.

This sequence joins TRBV5-8 and TRBJ1-1, with 11 bases fitting TRBD1. The CDR3 runs to 16 residues. The V gene's germline CDR1 is SGHTS and CDR2 YDEGEE. V was pared by 5 bases and J by 4 bases, with 10 bases of the junction left unmatched. The CDR3 region is CASRSGQGAYSTEAFF. Here the CDR3 DNA reads TGTGCCAGCAGATCCGGACAGGGGGCGTATAGCACTGAAGCTTTCTTT.

The rearrangement links TRBV6-6 to TRBJ2-1; D gene uncertain. The CDR3 has 14 residues. Trimming pared 6 bases from V and 0 bases from J, leaving 9 bases between. CDR1 is MNHNY, CDR2 SVGAGI, per germline (reference sequence). DNA for the CDR3: TGTGCCAGCAGCCCCCTGCCCTCCTACAATGAGCAGTTCTTC. Translating it yields CASSPLPSYNEQFF.

The J gene is TRBJ2-6, the V gene TRBV7-9; D might be TRBD1 or TRBD2, each matching 6 bases. The CDR3 runs 14 residues. Trimming removed 6 bases from V and 4 bases from J, with 10 bases in between. Germline CDR1 reads SEHNR; CDR2 reads FQNEAQ (reference sequence). CDR3 coding DNA: TGTGCCAGCAGGGGGGGCTCAGGGGCCAACGTCCTGACTTTC. Protein sequence: CASRGGSGANVLTF.

V usage is TRBV27 and J usage is TRBJ2-7; TRBD1 aligns across 7 bases. This CDR3 region has 15 residues. V lost 4 bases and J lost 2; bases outside the gene matches: 8. Germline-derived CDR1 and CDR2 are MNHEY and SMNVEV (reference sequence). As DNA, the CDR3 is TGTGCCAGCAGTTACAAAACAGGGGATGCCTACGAGCAGTACTTC. Translating gives CASSYKTGDAYEQYF.

This rearrangement joins TRBV29-1 to TRBJ1-1, with unresolved D. Looked up from germline, CDR1 is SQVTM and CDR2 is ANQGSEA. The CDR3 is 13 residues long. The germline V and J ends were trimmed by 6 bases and 0 bases, with 11 bases remaining between them. This CDR3 is CSVRSAMNTEAFF. In nucleotides, the CDR3 is TGCAGCGTACGGTCGGCCATGAACACTGAAGCTTTCTTT.

The chain combines TRBV18 with TRBJ2-3, with 7 positions matching TRBD1. CDR1 and CDR2 (germline): KGHSH, LQKENI. The CDR3 consists of 16 residues. J lost 0 bases, V lost 6 bases, and 9 bases had no gene match. In DNA, the CDR3 is TGTGCCAGCTCCCAGCAAGGGACAGCTAGCACAGATACGCAGTATTTT. Translating gives CASSQQGTASTDTQYF.

The J gene is TRBJ1-1, the V gene TRBV14; tentative D call: TRBD1 (6 bases). Germline-derived CDR1 and CDR2 are SGHDN and FVKESK. The CDR3 has 14 amino acids. Between the trimmed V and J ends, which lost 3 bases and 3 bases, there was a span of 11 bases. CDR3 loop: CASSHRGGYTEAFF. CDR3 nucleotide sequence: TGTGCCAGCAGCCATAGGGGGGGCTACACTGAAGCTTTCTTT.